A single sample gave rise to the 29 T cell receptor beta chains below, sequenced in a study of CD8 T cells in Susac syndrome. With random hexamers, reverse transcription was performed on roughly 0.5 to 1 ug of RNA. TCRdb used MiXCR to reprocess the immunoSEQ multiplex PCR reads, holding one entry per CDR3 protein. This sample has 130,000 or so distinct CDR3 sequences; over 75% occur once, and the top ten carry about 0.51%. Sequenced sample: CD8+ T cells from PBMCs. These receptors were collected from a human donor with multiple sclerosis.

This clonotype was found a few times. CDR3 amino acids: CASSLEAPERGAYNEQFF. The CDR3 DNA reads as TGTGCCAGCAGCTTAGAAGCGCCCGAGCGGGGGGCATACAATGAGCAGTTCTTC. This rearrangement joins TRBV11-3 to TRBJ2-1, with 9 bases lining up with TRBD2. Germline V gene data show CDR1 as SGHNT and CDR2 as YENEEA. This CDR3 contains 18 residues. The trim removed 0 bases at V and 4 bases at J, leaving 10 bases unmatched.

The chain carries TRBV12-3 or TRBV12-4 and TRBJ1-5; 8 bases are a match to TRBD1. The V segment lost 6 bases and the J segment 0 bases; nucleotides outside the gene matches: 7. The CDR3 is made up of 16 amino acids. CDR3 nucleotide sequence: TGTGCCAGCAGGGGTGGGACAGGTTTTAGCAATCAGCCCCAGCATTTT. Amino acid sequence: CASRGGTGFSNQPQHF.

The chain has TRBV6-1 and TRBJ2-3; 9 bases fit TRBD2. J gave up 1 base and V 11 bases, and 10 bases lay outside the gene matches. This CDR3 has 15 amino acids. CDR1 is MNHNS, CDR2 SASEGT, per germline. Here the CDR3 DNA reads TGTGCCGGTTCGACTTTAGCGGGAGGCACAGATACGCAGTATTTT. Its translation is CAGSTLAGGTDTQYF.

The chain has TRBV10-3 and TRBJ1-6; no definite D call. V lost 1 base to trimming and J lost 3 bases, with 10 bases between them. The CDR3 totals 16 residues. Per germline, CDR1 ENHRY and CDR2 SYGVKD. Here the CDR3 DNA reads TGTGCCATCAGTGAGTGGGATTCGGACTATAATTCACCCCTCCACTTT. Translation gives CAISEWDSDYNSPLHF.

The J gene is TRBJ2-1, the V gene TRBV20-1, with 9 bases that match TRBD1. The CDR3 extends over 16 amino acids. J gave up 6 bases and V 5 bases, and 14 bases lay outside the gene matches. The germline V gene has CDR1 DFQATT and CDR2 SNEGSKA (reference sequence). The CDR3 is CSAPLWDREVGNEQFF. The CDR3 DNA reads TGCAGTGCTCCGTTGTGGGACAGGGAGGTGGGCAATGAGCAGTTCTTC.

The rearrangement links TRBV4-1 to TRBJ2-3; no clear D gene. Per germline, CDR1 MGHRA and CDR2 YSYEKL. The CDR3 runs to 14 residues. V was cut by 0 bases and J by 0 bases, with 4 bases left in between. CDR3 sequence reads: CASSQDTSTDTQYF. In DNA form, the CDR3 reads TGCGCCAGCAGCCAAGACACTAGCACAGATACGCAGTATTTT.

As for this clonotype: The junction departs from the called germline gene at one end, perhaps through a read error. The chain is built from TRBV24-1 and TRBJ2-3, with 9 bases that match TRBD2. The CDR3 extends over 17 amino acids. Germline lookup yields CDR1 KGHDR and CDR2 SFDVKD. Here the CDR3 DNA reads TGTGCCACCAGTAATTTTGGAGGGACTAGCAGGACAAATACGCAGTATTTT. It specifies CATSNFGGTSRTNTQYF.

J is TRBJ2-7 and V is TRBV6-5; either TRBD1 or TRBD2 may fit D (6 bases each). Germline assignment: CDR1 MNHEY and CDR2 SVGAGI. The CDR3 runs 14 residues. V dropped 5 bases and J dropped 6 bases, with 17 bases sitting between them. CDR3 in amino acids: CASSTYVRGGEQYF. CDR3 coding DNA: TGTGCCAGCAGTACTTATGTCAGGGGAGGCGAGCAGTACTTC.

The chain uses TRBV7-9 and TRBJ1-3, with TRBD1 as a possible D gene (5 bases). Trimming shortened V by 3 bases and J by 0 bases, and 12 bases separated the two germline ends. Germline V gene sequence: CDR1 SEHNR, CDR2 FQNEAQ (reference sequence). The length of the CDR3 is 16 residues. DNA of the CDR3: TGTGCCAGCAGCTTTGACAGAGTAAGCTCTGGAAACACCATATATTTT. It is translated as CASSFDRVSSGNTIYF.

J is TRBJ2-1 and V is TRBV6-5; D is uncertain. Germline assignment: CDR1 MNHEY and CDR2 SVGAGI. The CDR3 is 13 amino acids. V lost 4 bases and J 5 bases, leaving 9 bases between the germline ends. DNA of the CDR3: TGTGCCAGCAGTTGGGCCCCGGACAATGAGCAGTTCTTC. As protein: CASSWAPDNEQFF.

This clonotype occurred a few times. The chain combines TRBV6-1 with TRBJ2-3; TRBD2 agrees at 13 bases. V lost 6 bases to trimming and J lost 2 bases; unmatched junction nucleotides: 5. The germline V gene has CDR1 MNHNS and CDR2 SASEGT. CDR3 length equals 16 residues. CDR3 in DNA: TGTGCCAGCAGCCAGACTAGCGGGGGGTACACAGATACGCAGTATTTT. It codes for CASSQTSGGYTDTQYF.

The chain uses TRBV27 and TRBJ1-5; the D is unclear. V gave up 3 bases and J gave up 6 bases, with 9 bases separating them. CDR1 is MNHEY and CDR2 is SMNVEV in the germline V gene (reference sequence). This CDR3 has 13 residues. The CDR3 is CASSFNPSQPQHF. The CDR3 DNA reads TGTGCCAGCAGTTTTAACCCGAGTCAGCCCCAGCATTTT.

The J gene is TRBJ2-7, the V gene TRBV5-6; perhaps D is TRBD1 or TRBD2 (5 bases each). In germline, CDR1 is SGHDT, CDR2 YYEEEE. Trimming pared 4 bases from V and 3 bases from J, leaving 17 bases between. This CDR3 has 15 amino acids. CDR3 region: CASSIGGSFLYEQYF. The CDR3 DNA sequence: TGTGCCAGCAGCATTGGGGGAAGTTTCCTCTACGAGCAGTACTTC.

This clonotype came up once. The V gene is TRBV19, the J gene TRBJ2-3, with 9 bases matching TRBD1. V shed 5 bases, J shed 0 bases, and the junction held 6 bases outside the gene matches. CDR3 length equals 16 residues. Germline CDR1 and CDR2: LNHDA and SQIVND (reference sequence). The CDR3 DNA reads as TGTGCCAGTAGTCAGGACAGGGGTGGTAGCACAGATACGCAGTATTTT. Amino acid sequence: CASSQDRGGSTDTQYF.

The chain employs TRBV12-3 or TRBV12-4 and TRBJ2-4; 9 positions agree with TRBD1. The CDR3 runs 20 residues. The J segment lost 1 base and the V segment lost 5 bases, leaving 18 bases of the junction unmatched. CDR3 nucleotides: TGTGCCAGCAGTCCCGGACAGGGGAAGGTGGGATTTCGGGCCAAAAACATTCAGTACTTC. It codes for CASSPGQGKVGFRAKNIQYF.

This sequence joins TRBV7-9 and TRBJ2-1; TRBD1 matches at 7 bases. Looked up from germline, CDR1 is SEHNR and CDR2 is FQNEAQ (reference sequence). The length of the CDR3 is 14 residues. V dropped 5 bases and J dropped 7; count of bases not matched to a gene: 8. CDR3 amino acids: CASSMDRTRNEQFF. The CDR3 DNA follows: TGTGCCAGCAGCATGGACAGGACGAGGAATGAGCAGTTCTTC.

The rearrangement joins TRBV29-1 to TRBJ1-2; 10 bases fit TRBD1. The CDR3 is 16 amino acids. With V trimmed by 5 bases and J by 2 bases, 11 bases remained unmatched. Germline CDR1 and CDR2: SQVTM and ANQGSEA. The CDR3 loop is CSVIDRGLQGNYGYTF. The DNA for the CDR3 is TGCAGCGTTATCGACAGGGGGCTACAAGGAAACTATGGCTACACCTTC.

The chain employs TRBV5-1 and TRBJ1-1, with D maybe TRBD1 (5 bases). The CDR3 extends over 14 amino acids. V was shortened by 7 bases and J by 3 bases, with 16 bases between the two germline ends. The germline CDR1 and CDR2 sequences are SGHRS and YFSETQ. The CDR3 reads CASGREHQDTEAFF. The CDR3 DNA follows: TGCGCCAGCGGCAGGGAACACCAGGACACTGAAGCTTTCTTT.

The gene calls are TRBV15 and TRBJ1-4; 8 bases are shared with TRBD1. CDR1 and CDR2 (germline): LNHNV, YYDKDF (reference sequence). The CDR3 spans 14 residues. The ends lost 9 bases at V and 8 bases at J; junction bases unmatched: 11. Here the CDR3 DNA reads TGTGCCACAGGGGCCCAGGGGGCAAGCGAAAAACTGTTTTTT. Translating it yields CATGAQGASEKLFF.

V gene TRBV19 combines with J gene TRBJ1-3, with 8 bases aligning to TRBD1. The CDR3 is 14 amino acids. The V gene's germline CDR1 is LNHDA and CDR2 SQIVND (reference sequence). J lost 3 bases, V lost 7 bases, and 5 bases had no gene match. The CDR3 DNA sequence: TGTGCCAGTACTTCGACAGGGGATGGAAACACCATATATTTT. Its translation: CASTSTGDGNTIYF.

The table lists this clonotype with a few counts. The chain recombines TRBV5-8 with TRBJ1-2; 7 bases align to TRBD1. J gave up 5 bases and V 3 bases, and 7 bases lay outside the gene matches. The germline V gene encodes CDR1 SGHTS and CDR2 YDEGEE. The CDR3 consists of 14 residues. The CDR3 sequence is CASSSPTTGYGYTF. The CDR3 DNA is TGTGCCAGCAGCTCACCCACGACAGGGTATGGCTACACCTTC.

The V call is TRBV14, the J call TRBJ2-6; D ambiguous. V lost 5 bases and J lost 1, with 21 bases in between. This CDR3 has 19 amino acids. In germline, CDR1 is SGHDN, CDR2 FVKESK. The CDR3 here is CASSFYARVRRSGANVLTF. The CDR3 DNA sequence: TGTGCCAGCAGCTTCTATGCAAGGGTTCGAAGGTCTGGGGCCAACGTCCTGACTTTC.

This sequence joins TRBV28 and TRBJ2-3; D is unresolved. V shed 0 bases and J shed 4 bases, with 11 bases lying between them. The CDR3 runs to 15 residues. The germline CDR1 and CDR2 sequences are MDHEN and SYDVKM. CDR3 nucleotide sequence: TGTGCCAGCAGTTTATGGGGGTCCCTGCCAGATACGCAGTATTTT. As protein: CASSLWGSLPDTQYF.

This clonotype was observed a handful of times. This chain links TRBV6-1 with TRBJ1-6; D remains ambiguous. Per the germline V gene, CDR1 is MNHNS and CDR2 is SASEGT. Trimming took off 10 bases at V and 8 bases at J, with 12 bases between the two ends. This CDR3 has 12 amino acids. The CDR3 spells CATRLSDSPLHF. CDR3 nucleotide sequence: TGTGCCACCCGGCTTTCGGATTCACCCCTCCACTTT.

The gene calls are TRBV20-1 and TRBJ1-2; 8 bases line up with TRBD1. The CDR3 extends over 15 amino acids. J was trimmed by 8 bases and V by 0 bases; bases with no gene match: 11. CDR1 and CDR2 from the germline V gene are DFQATT and SNEGSKA (reference sequence). The CDR3 nucleotides read TGCAGTGCTAGAGAGCCGGACAGGGAGGTTGTCGGCTACACCTTC. It yields the protein CSAREPDREVVGYTF.

The chain has TRBV27 and TRBJ1-2, with 7 positions matching TRBD1. The V and J ends lost 5 bases and 5 bases, in that order; junction bases with no gene match: 5. CDR1 and CDR2 from the germline V gene are MNHEY and SMNVEV (reference sequence). The CDR3 covers 13 residues. The CDR3 here is CASSARQGYGYTF. The CDR3 nucleotides read TGTGCCAGCAGTGCCCGACAGGGTTATGGCTACACCTTC.

In its sample, this clonotype was seen a few times. This chain uses TRBV6-1 with TRBJ2-7; 7 nucleotides agree with TRBD1. J was trimmed by 2 bases and V by 6 bases; bases with no gene match: 7. CDR1 is MNHNS and CDR2 is SASEGT in the germline V gene. The CDR3 loop spans 14 amino acids. The CDR3 DNA follows: TGTGCCAGCAGCCTGGGACAGCGGACCTACGAGCAGTACTTC. Residues: CASSLGQRTYEQYF.

The rearrangement links TRBV12-3 or TRBV12-4 to TRBJ1-5; D is perhaps TRBD1 (5 bases). CDR3 length: 14 residues. V lost 5 bases, J lost 9 bases, and 17 bases lay in between. In nucleotides, the CDR3 is TGTGCCAGCAGTCCGTCGATAGAAAGGGGGCCCCAGCATTTT. Its protein is CASSPSIERGPQHF.

This chain links TRBV20-1 with TRBJ2-6; D ambiguous. CDR3 length equals 12 residues. The germline gives CDR1 DFQATT, CDR2 SNEGSKA (reference sequence). V lost 5 bases to trimming and J lost 2 bases, with 4 bases between them. CDR3 nucleotides: TGCAGTGCTCACACTGGGGCCAACGTCCTGACTTTC. It encodes CSAHTGANVLTF.